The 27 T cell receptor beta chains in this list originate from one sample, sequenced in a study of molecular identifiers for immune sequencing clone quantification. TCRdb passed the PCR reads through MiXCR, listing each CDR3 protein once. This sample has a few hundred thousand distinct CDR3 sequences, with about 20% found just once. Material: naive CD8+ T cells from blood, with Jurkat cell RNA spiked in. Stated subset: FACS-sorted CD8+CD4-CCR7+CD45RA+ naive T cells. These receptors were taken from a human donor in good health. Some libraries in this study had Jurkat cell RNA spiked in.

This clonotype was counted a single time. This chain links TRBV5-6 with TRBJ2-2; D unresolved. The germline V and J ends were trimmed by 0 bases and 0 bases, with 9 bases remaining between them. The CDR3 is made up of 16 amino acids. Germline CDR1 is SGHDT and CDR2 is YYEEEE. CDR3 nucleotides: TGTGCCAGCAGCTTGGAAAGGAATTCGAACACCGGGGAGCTGTTTTTT. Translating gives CASSLERNSNTGELFF.

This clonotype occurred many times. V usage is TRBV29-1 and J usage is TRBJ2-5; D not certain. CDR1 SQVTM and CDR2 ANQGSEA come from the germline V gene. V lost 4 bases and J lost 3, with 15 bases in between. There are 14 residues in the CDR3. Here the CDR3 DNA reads TGCAGCGTTGTTCCCCCATTCCATGAAGAGACCCAGTACTTC. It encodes CSVVPPFHEETQYF.

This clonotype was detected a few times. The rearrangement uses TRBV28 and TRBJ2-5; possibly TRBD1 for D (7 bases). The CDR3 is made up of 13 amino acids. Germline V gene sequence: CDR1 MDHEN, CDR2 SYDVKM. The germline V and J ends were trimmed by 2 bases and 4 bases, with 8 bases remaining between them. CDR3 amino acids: CASSLQGGETQYF. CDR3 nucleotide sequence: TGTGCCAGCAGTTTACAGGGGGGAGAGACCCAGTACTTC.

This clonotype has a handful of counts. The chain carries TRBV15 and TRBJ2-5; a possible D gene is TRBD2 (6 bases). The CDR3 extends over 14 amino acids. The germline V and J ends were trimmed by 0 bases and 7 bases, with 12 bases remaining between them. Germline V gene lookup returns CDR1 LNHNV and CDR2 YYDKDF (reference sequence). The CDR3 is CATSRDTPGGTQYF. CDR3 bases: TGTGCCACCAGCAGAGATACTCCCGGGGGGACCCAGTACTTC.

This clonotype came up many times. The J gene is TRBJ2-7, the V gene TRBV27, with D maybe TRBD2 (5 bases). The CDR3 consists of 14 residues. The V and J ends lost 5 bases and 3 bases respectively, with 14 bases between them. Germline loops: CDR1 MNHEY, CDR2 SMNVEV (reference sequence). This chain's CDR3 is CASSPGLGFYEQYF. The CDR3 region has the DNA TGTGCCAGCAGTCCCGGACTCGGCTTCTACGAGCAGTACTTC.

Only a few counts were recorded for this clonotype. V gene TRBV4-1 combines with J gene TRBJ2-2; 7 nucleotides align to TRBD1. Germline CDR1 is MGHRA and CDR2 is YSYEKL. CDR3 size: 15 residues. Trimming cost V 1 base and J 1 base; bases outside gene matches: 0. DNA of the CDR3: TGCGCCAGCAGCCAAGGACAGGGGAACACCGGGGAGCTGTTTTTT. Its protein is CASSQGQGNTGELFF.

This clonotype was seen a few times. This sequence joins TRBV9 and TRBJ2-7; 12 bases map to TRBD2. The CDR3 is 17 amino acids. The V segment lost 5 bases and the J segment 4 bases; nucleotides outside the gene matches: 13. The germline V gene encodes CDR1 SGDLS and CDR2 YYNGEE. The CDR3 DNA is TGTGCCAGCAGTCACAGCCGGCTAGCGGGGGGGCAGTACGAGCAGTACTTC. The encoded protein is CASSHSRLAGGQYEQYF. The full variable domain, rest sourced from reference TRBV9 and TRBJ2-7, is DSGVTQTPKHLITATGQRVTLRCSPRSGDLSVYWYQQSLDQGLQFLIQYYNGEERAKGNILERFSAQQFPDLHSELNLSSLELGDSALYFCASSHSRLAGGQYEQYFGPGTRLTVT.

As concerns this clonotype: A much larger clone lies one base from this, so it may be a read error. The CDR3 sequence is CASSLSGYSGNTTYF. CDR3 bases: TGTGCCAGCAGTTTATCTGGCTACTCTGGAAACACCACATATTTT. The chain employs TRBV27 and TRBJ1-3; D is unresolved. The CDR3 has 15 amino acids. The V gene's germline CDR1 is MNHEY and CDR2 SMNVEV (reference sequence).

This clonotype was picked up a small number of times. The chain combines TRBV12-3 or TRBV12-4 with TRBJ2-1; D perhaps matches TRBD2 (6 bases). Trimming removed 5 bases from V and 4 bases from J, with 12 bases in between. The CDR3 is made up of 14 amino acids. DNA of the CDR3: TGTGCCAGCAGTCTCAGGACTATTTACAATGAGCAGTTCTTC. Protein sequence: CASSLRTIYNEQFF.

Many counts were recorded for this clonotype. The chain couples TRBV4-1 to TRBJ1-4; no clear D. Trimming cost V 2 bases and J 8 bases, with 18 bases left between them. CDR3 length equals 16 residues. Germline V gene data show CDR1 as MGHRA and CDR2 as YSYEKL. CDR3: CASSQPGIVGEEKLFF. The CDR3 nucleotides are TGCGCCAGCAGCCAACCTGGGATCGTCGGGGAGGAAAAACTGTTTTTT.

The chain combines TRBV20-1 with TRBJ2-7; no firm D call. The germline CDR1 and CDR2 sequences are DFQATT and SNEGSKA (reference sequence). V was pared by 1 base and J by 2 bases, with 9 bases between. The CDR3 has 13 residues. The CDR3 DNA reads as TGCAGTGCTAGAGCGCCTCTCCCCTACGAGCAGTACTTC. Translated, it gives CSARAPLPYEQYF.

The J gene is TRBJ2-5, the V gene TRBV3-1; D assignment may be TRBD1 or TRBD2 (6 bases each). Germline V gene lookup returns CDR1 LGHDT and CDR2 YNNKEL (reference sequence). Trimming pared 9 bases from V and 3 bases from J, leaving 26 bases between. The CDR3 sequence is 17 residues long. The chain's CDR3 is CASGPLIIAGHKETQYF. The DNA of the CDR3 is TGTGCCAGTGGGCCGCTAATAATCGCGGGACACAAAGAGACCCAGTACTTC.

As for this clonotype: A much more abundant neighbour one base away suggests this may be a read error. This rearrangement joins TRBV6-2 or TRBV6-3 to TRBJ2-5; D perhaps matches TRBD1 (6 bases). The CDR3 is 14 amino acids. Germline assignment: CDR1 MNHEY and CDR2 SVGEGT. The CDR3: CASNRDRYQETRYF. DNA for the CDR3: TGTGCCAGCAACCGAGACAGGTACCAAGAGACCCGGTACTTC.

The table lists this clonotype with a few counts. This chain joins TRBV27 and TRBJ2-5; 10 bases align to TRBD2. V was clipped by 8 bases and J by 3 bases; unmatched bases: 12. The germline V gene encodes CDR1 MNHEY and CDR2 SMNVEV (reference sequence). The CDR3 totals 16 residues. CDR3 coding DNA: TGTGCCAGCTATCCCTTTGGACTAGCGGTCAAAGAGACCCAGTACTTC. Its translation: CASYPFGLAVKETQYF.

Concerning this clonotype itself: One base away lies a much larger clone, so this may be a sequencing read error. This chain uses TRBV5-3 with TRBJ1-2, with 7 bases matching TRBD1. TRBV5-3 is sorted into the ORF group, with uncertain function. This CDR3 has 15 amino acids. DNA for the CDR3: TGTGCCAGCAGTTATCTCGGACAGGTTAACTATGGCTACGCCTTC. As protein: CASSYLGQVNYGYAF.

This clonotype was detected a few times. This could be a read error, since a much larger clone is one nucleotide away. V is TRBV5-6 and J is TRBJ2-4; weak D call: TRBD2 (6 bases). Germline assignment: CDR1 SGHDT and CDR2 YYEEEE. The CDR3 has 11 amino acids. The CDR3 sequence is CAGSVGTLQYF. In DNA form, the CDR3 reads TGTGCCGGCAGCGTAGGGACTCTTCAGTACTTC.

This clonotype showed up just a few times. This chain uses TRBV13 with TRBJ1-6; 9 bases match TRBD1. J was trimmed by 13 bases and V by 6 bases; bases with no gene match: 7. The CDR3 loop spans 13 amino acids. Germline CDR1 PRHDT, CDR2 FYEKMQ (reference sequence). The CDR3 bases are TGTGCCAGCAGTGCGGGACAGGGTTTTCCCCTCCACTTT. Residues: CASSAGQGFPLHF.

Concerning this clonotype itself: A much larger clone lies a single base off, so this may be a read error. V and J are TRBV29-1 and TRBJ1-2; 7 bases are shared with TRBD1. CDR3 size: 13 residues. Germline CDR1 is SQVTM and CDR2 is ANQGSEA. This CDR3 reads CSVAGTANYGHTF. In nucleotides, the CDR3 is TGCAGCGTTGCCGGGACAGCTAACTATGGCCACACCTTC.

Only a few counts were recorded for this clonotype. CDR3 protein: CASSEFQGGYEQYF. CDR3 coding DNA: TGTGCCAGCAGTGAATTCCAGGGAGGCTACGAGCAGTACTTC. This rearrangement joins TRBV2 to TRBJ2-7; D possibly corresponds to TRBD2 (6 bases). The germline CDR1 and CDR2 sequences are SNHLY and FYNNEI. Trimming removed 2 bases from V and 3 bases from J, with 11 bases in between. The CDR3 has 14 amino acids. Complete variable domain (other parts from reference TRBV2 and TRBJ2-7): EPEVTQTPSHQVTQMGQEVILRCVPISNHLYFYWYRQILGQKVEFLVSFYNNEISEKSEIFDDQFSVERPDGSNFTLKIRSTKLEDSAMYFCASSEFQGGYEQYFGPGTRLTVT.

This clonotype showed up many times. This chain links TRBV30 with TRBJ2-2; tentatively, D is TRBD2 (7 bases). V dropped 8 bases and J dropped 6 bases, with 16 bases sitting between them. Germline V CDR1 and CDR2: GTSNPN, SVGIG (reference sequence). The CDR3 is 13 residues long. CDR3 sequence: CAGEGGLAGELFF. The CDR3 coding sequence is TGTGCCGGGGAGGGGGGGTTGGCCGGGGAGCTGTTTTTT.

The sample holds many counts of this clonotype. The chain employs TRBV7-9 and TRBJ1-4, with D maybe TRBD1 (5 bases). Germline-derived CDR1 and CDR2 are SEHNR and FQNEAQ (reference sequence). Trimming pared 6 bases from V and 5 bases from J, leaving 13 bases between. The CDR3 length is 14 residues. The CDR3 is CASRRGPGNEKLFF. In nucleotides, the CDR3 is TGTGCCAGCAGAAGGGGTCCCGGGAATGAAAAACTGTTTTTT.

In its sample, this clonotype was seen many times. CDR3 in DNA: TGTGCCAGCAGCTTAGTTACGGGGGGACTAGCGGGGGGCCAAAGCACAGATACGCAGTATTTT. It yields the protein CASSLVTGGLAGGQSTDTQYF. V usage is TRBV7-8 and J usage is TRBJ2-3, with 15 positions matching TRBD2. V shed 1 base, J shed 0 bases, and the junction held 11 bases outside the gene matches. Looked up from germline, CDR1 is SGHVS and CDR2 is FQNEAQ. The CDR3 covers 21 residues.

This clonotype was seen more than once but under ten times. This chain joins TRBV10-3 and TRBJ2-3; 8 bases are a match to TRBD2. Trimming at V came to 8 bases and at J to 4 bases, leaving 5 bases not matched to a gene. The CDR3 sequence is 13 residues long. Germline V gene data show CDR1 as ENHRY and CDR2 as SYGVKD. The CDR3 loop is CAILGTSPDTQYF. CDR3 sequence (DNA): TGTGCCATCCTCGGGACTAGTCCAGATACGCAGTATTTT.

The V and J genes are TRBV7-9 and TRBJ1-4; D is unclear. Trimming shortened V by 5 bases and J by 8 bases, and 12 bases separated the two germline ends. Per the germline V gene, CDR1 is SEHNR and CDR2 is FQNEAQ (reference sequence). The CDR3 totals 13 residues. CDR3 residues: CASSGVTWEKLFF. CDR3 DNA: TGTGCCAGCAGCGGGGTGACTTGGGAAAAACTGTTTTTT.

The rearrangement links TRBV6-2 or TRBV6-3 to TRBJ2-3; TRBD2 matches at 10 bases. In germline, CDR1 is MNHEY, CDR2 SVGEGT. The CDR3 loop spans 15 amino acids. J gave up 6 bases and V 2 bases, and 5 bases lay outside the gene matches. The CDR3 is CASSYVVSGGDTQYF. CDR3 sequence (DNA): TGTGCCAGCAGTTACGTCGTTAGCGGGGGGGATACGCAGTATTTT.

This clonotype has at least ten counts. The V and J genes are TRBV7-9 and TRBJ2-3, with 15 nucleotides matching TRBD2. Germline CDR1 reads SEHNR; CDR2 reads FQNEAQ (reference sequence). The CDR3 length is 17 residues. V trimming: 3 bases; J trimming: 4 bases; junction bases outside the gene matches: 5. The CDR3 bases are TGTGCCAGCAGCTTCGGACTAGCGGGAGGGTTGGCAGATACGCAGTATTTT. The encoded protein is CASSFGLAGGLADTQYF.

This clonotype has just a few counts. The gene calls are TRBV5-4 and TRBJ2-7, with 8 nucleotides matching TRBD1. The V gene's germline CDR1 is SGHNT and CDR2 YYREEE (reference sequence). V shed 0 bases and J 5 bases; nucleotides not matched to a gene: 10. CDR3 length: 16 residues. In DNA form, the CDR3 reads TGTGCCAGCAGCTTGGAGGTGACAGGGGTGCCAGACGAGCAGTACTTC. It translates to CASSLEVTGVPDEQYF.